These 26 T cell receptor beta chains came from one sample sequenced in a study of B cell selection in AIRE deficiency. Method: immunoSEQ multiplex PCR; TCRdb's copy keeps in-frame clones and lacks some. The repertoire holds about 22,000 clones, with 80% to 95% as singletons. Regulatory T cells were sorted as CD4+CD25hiCD127low/negative. Sequenced material: CD4+CD25+ Tregs sorted from PBMCs. The source is a human donor in good health.

V and J are TRBV5-1 and TRBJ2-7, with TRBD2 matching over 8 bases. V shed 0 bases, J shed 2 bases, and the junction held 10 bases outside the gene matches. The germline CDR1 and CDR2 sequences are SGHRS and YFSETQ. The CDR3 consists of 17 residues. CDR3 bases: TGCGCCAGCAGCTTGGGCAGTCAACTAGCGGATACCTACGAGCAGTACTTC. It yields the protein CASSLGSQLADTYEQYF.

The chain uses TRBV29-1 and TRBJ2-1, with 8 nucleotides matching TRBD2. This CDR3 comprises 11 residues. V was clipped by 6 bases and J by 9 bases; unmatched bases: 4. Germline values: CDR1 SQVTM, CDR2 ANQGSEA. The CDR3 region is CSVYRGGEQFF. The CDR3 DNA reads TGCAGCGTGTATCGGGGGGGTGAGCAGTTCTTC.

The CDR3 is CASSLGTSRGYGYTF. The CDR3 DNA follows: TGTGCCAGCAGCCTGGGGACTTCCAGGGGCTATGGCTACACCTTC. V is TRBV7-8 and J is TRBJ1-2; tentative D call: TRBD1 (6 bases). Germline V CDR1 and CDR2: SGHVS, FQNEAQ. The CDR3 consists of 15 residues. The ends were cut back, 5 bases at V and 4 bases at J, with 17 bases in the middle. The variable domain in full, with the rest retrieved from reference TRBV7-8 and TRBJ1-2, is GAGVSQSPRYKVAKRGQDVALRCDPISGHVSLFWYQQALGQGPEFLTYFQNEAQLDKSGLPSDRFFAERPEGSVSTLKIQRTQQEDSAVYLCASSLGTSRGYGYTFGSGTRLTVV.

This chain uses TRBV5-6 with TRBJ2-5; TRBD1 is a possible D gene (6 bases). Trimming took 2 bases from V and 1 from J, leaving 9 bases between them. This CDR3 region has 14 residues. Germline CDR1 and CDR2: SGHDT and YYEEEE. The DNA of the CDR3 is TGTGCCAGCAGCTTATGGGACACCCAAGAGACCCAGTACTTC. Translating gives CASSLWDTQETQYF.

This clone occurred once. The chain carries TRBV5-8 and TRBJ1-5; D is unclear. Trimming removed 0 bases from V and 0 bases from J, with 7 bases in between. The CDR3 extends over 15 amino acids. CDR1 SGHTS and CDR2 YDEGEE come from the germline V gene. The CDR3: CASSLGVYSNQPQHF. CDR3 sequence (DNA): TGTGCCAGCAGCTTGGGGGTGTATAGCAATCAGCCCCAGCATTTT.

J is TRBJ2-1 and V is TRBV27; D is perhaps TRBD2 (6 bases). The V end was cut by 7 bases, the J end by 0 bases, with 16 bases between. Germline V gives CDR1 MNHEY, CDR2 SMNVEV (reference sequence). The CDR3 is 16 residues long. The CDR3 DNA sequence: TGTGCCAGCAACGGGATAGCGACTAGCTCCTACAATGAGCAGTTCTTC. Its protein is CASNGIATSSYNEQFF.

This chain links TRBV18 with TRBJ2-5; D is unclear. CDR1 and CDR2 from the germline V gene are KGHSH and LQKENI. The V and J ends lost 1 base and 1 base respectively, with 4 bases between them. The CDR3 length is 13 residues. CDR3 in amino acids: CASSPRTQETQYF. The CDR3 DNA sequence: TGTGCCAGCTCACCACGGACCCAAGAGACCCAGTACTTC.

The gene calls are TRBV5-1 and TRBJ2-1, with 10 bases lining up with TRBD2. Germline trimming cut 8 bases from V and 7 bases from J; bases unmatched to any gene: 15. The germline CDR1 and CDR2 sequences are SGHRS and YFSETQ. The CDR3 totals 16 residues. The CDR3 loop is CARKHQRGGLGNEQFF. The CDR3 coding sequence is TGCGCCAGGAAACACCAGCGGGGGGGCCTGGGGAATGAGCAGTTCTTC.

The CDR3 protein is CASSHPGGGTTGTDTQYF. The CDR3 DNA reads TGTGCCAGCAGCCACCCTGGGGGGGGCACCACGGGCACAGATACGCAGTATTTT. The chain couples TRBV4-2 to TRBJ2-3; D might be TRBD2 (7 bases). This CDR3 comprises 18 residues. V lost 3 bases and J 1 base, leaving 20 bases between the germline ends. CDR1 and CDR2 (germline): LGHNA, YNFKEQ.

The chain joins TRBV28 to TRBJ2-7, with a possible D match to TRBD1 (6 bases). This CDR3 comprises 14 residues. V lost 2 bases, J lost 5 bases, and 13 bases lay in between. The V gene's germline CDR1 is MDHEN and CDR2 SYDVKM. The CDR3 sequence: CASSLGGNRDEQYF. CDR3 coding DNA: TGTGCCAGCAGTTTAGGGGGAAACAGGGACGAGCAGTACTTC.

This clone has only one observation. A read error may account for a junction end that differs from germline. This chain connects TRBV7-7 to TRBJ2-7; 13 bases align to TRBD2. CDR1 is SSHAT and CDR2 is FNYEAQ in the germline V gene (reference sequence). This CDR3 spans 14 amino acids. The CDR3 spells CASSPGTSGTEQYF. CDR3 bases: TGTGCTAGCAGCCCCGGGACTAGCGGGACCGAGCAGTACTTC.

V and J are TRBV5-1 and TRBJ2-6; TRBD2 matches at 15 bases. The germline V gene encodes CDR1 SGHRS and CDR2 YFSETQ. This CDR3 region has 21 residues. The J segment lost 0 bases and the V segment lost 4 bases, leaving 11 bases of the junction unmatched. CDR3 loop: CASSAGLAGGGHHSGANVLTF. CDR3 in DNA: TGCGCCAGCAGCGCCGGACTAGCGGGAGGGGGTCACCACTCTGGGGCCAACGTCCTGACTTTC.

The chain is built from TRBV5-1 and TRBJ1-5; 10 positions match TRBD1. The CDR3 has 19 amino acids. Germline V gene lookup returns CDR1 SGHRS and CDR2 YFSETQ. The V segment lost 4 bases and the J segment 4 bases; nucleotides outside the gene matches: 17. In nucleotides, the CDR3 is TGCGCCAGCAGCCAACCCAGGGGCTCGGGACAGGGGCCTAATCAGCCCCAGCATTTT. Its protein is CASSQPRGSGQGPNQPQHF. Drawing the rest from reference TRBV5-1 and TRBJ1-5, the complete variable domain is KAGVTQTPRYLIKTRGQQVTLSCSPISGHRSVSWYQQTPGQGLQFLFEYFSETQRNKGNFPGRFSGRQFSNSRSEMNVSTLELGDSALYLCASSQPRGSGQGPNQPQHFGDGTRLSIL.

The chain is built from TRBV27 and TRBJ1-2; D may be TRBD1 (5 bases). Germline CDR1 reads MNHEY; CDR2 reads SMNVEV (reference sequence). The V end lost 3 bases, the J end lost 4 bases, and 12 bases lay between the germline ends. The CDR3 sequence is 14 residues long. For the CDR3, the DNA is TGTGCCAGCAGTTTTTCGGGGGGAGGCTATGGCTACACCTTC. Protein sequence: CASSFSGGGYGYTF.

This clone was counted a single time. V usage is TRBV10-3 and J usage is TRBJ2-5; D uncertain. Germline-derived CDR1 and CDR2 are ENHRY and SYGVKD. The CDR3 loop spans 13 amino acids. V shed 1 base and J shed 5 bases, with 8 bases lying between them. The CDR3: CAISEWGLETQYF. Written as DNA, the CDR3 is TGTGCCATCAGTGAGTGGGGTTTGGAGACCCAGTACTTC.

CDR3 loop: CAISPGTSGANEQFF. Here the CDR3 DNA reads TGTGCCATCAGTCCCGGGACTAGCGGGGCCAATGAGCAGTTCTTC. The chain uses TRBV10-3 and TRBJ2-1, with 13 bases aligning to TRBD2. This CDR3 comprises 15 residues. Germline lookup yields CDR1 ENHRY and CDR2 SYGVKD. V lost 5 bases and J lost 6; bases outside the gene matches: 4.

This chain joins TRBV6-4 and TRBJ2-5, with D perhaps being TRBD1 or TRBD2 (6 bases each). This CDR3 region has 18 residues. CDR1 is MRHNA and CDR2 is SNTAGT in the germline V gene. Trimming shortened V by 5 bases and J by 1 base, and 23 bases separated the two germline ends. As DNA, the CDR3 is TGTGCCAGCAGTCCCTCGGGGCCCCCCGGGGGCCTCCAAGAGACCCAGTACTTC. Its protein is CASSPSGPPGGLQETQYF.

Only one count was recorded for this clone. V gene TRBV11-2 combines with J gene TRBJ1-5; maybe TRBD1 (6 bases). This CDR3 is 15 amino acids long. V was shortened by 0 bases and J by 4 bases, with 10 bases between the two germline ends. Per the germline V gene, CDR1 is SGHAT and CDR2 is FQNNGV. Here the CDR3 reads CASSLDGGGNQPQHF. CDR3 nucleotides: TGTGCCAGCAGCTTAGATGGGGGCGGGAATCAGCCCCAGCATTTT.

V is TRBV7-9 and J is TRBJ2-3, with unresolved D. Trimming removed 1 base from V and 3 bases from J, with 2 bases in between. The CDR3 has 12 amino acids. CDR1 is SEHNR and CDR2 is FQNEAQ in the germline V gene (reference sequence). CDR3 residues: CASSLDTDTQYF. The CDR3, as DNA: TGTGCCAGCAGCTTAGATACAGATACGCAGTATTTT.

This clone was counted a single time. The chain couples TRBV2 to TRBJ1-2, with 8 bases lining up with TRBD1. Trimming removed 5 bases from V and 8 bases from J; junction bases left unmatched: 4. Germline CDR1 and CDR2: SNHLY and FYNNEI. The length of the CDR3 is 12 residues. CDR3 bases: TGTGCCAGCAGTCAGGGGGCTGGGGGCTACACCTTC. It translates to CASSQGAGGYTF. Looking up the rest from reference TRBV2 and TRBJ1-2 gives the full variable domain: EPEVTQTPSHQVTQMGQEVILRCVPISNHLYFYWYRQILGQKVEFLVSFYNNEISEKSEIFDDQFSVERPDGSNFTLKIRSTKLEDSAMYFCASSQGAGGYTFGSGTRLTVV.

This chain uses TRBV18 with TRBJ1-2; 9 bases are a match to TRBD1. The CDR3 is made up of 15 amino acids. Looked up from germline, CDR1 is KGHSH and CDR2 is LQKENI. After removal of 3 bases from V and 1 base from J, the junction contained 3 bases not matched to a gene. CDR3 nucleotides: TGTGCCAGCTCACCCTCGACAGGGGGTAACTATGGCTACACCTTC. It translates to CASSPSTGGNYGYTF.

The CDR3 DNA is TGCGCCAGCAGCCCCCCCGGACTAGCTGGAACCGGGGAGCTGTTTTTT. Translated: CASSPPGLAGTGELFF. The chain joins TRBV5-1 to TRBJ2-2, with 8 bases matching TRBD2. The CDR3 contains 16 residues. J gave up 5 bases and V 4 bases, and 10 bases lay outside the gene matches. The V gene's germline CDR1 is SGHRS and CDR2 YFSETQ.

The V and J genes are TRBV19 and TRBJ2-2, with TRBD2 matching over 12 bases. The CDR3 length is 18 residues. V dropped 5 bases and J dropped 1; count of bases not matched to a gene: 8. The germline gives CDR1 LNHDA, CDR2 SQIVND (reference sequence). CDR3 coding DNA: TGTGCCAGTAGTTTCGGCCGGGGACTAGCGGGGAACACCGGGGAGCTGTTTTTT. Its protein product is CASSFGRGLAGNTGELFF. Complete variable domain (other parts from reference TRBV19 and TRBJ2-2): DGGITQSPKYLFRKEGQNVTLSCEQNLNHDAMYWYRQDPGQGLRLIYYSQIVNDFQKGDIAEGYSVSREKKESFPLTVTSAQKNPTAFYLCASSFGRGLAGNTGELFFGEGSRLTVL.

The V gene is TRBV5-6, the J gene TRBJ2-1; D gene uncertain. V lost 1 base and J 6 bases, leaving 2 bases between the germline ends. Germline V gene sequence: CDR1 SGHDT, CDR2 YYEEEE. This CDR3 comprises 11 residues. The CDR3 coding sequence is TGTGCCAGCAGCTTGCTCAATGAGCAGTTCTTC. Protein: CASSLLNEQFF.

This clone was seen only a few times. The chain combines TRBV6-1 with TRBJ1-2; D is unresolved. CDR1 MNHNS and CDR2 SASEGT come from the germline V gene. The V gene lost 3 bases and the J gene lost 3 bases, with 20 bases spanning the gap. This CDR3 is built from 17 residues. DNA for the CDR3: TGTGCCAGCAGTGAGGGCCCGGGAGAAGGTGTCGACTATGGCTACACCTTC. Translating gives CASSEGPGEGVDYGYTF.

This clone was detected only once. The chain carries TRBV11-1 and TRBJ2-5; D not resolved. Trimming removed 5 bases from V and 2 bases from J, with 9 bases in between. CDR3 length: 13 amino acids. The germline gives CDR1 SGHAT, CDR2 FQDESV (reference sequence). This CDR3 reads CASSLLRQETQYF. The CDR3 DNA reads as TGTGCCAGCAGCCTGCTGCGGCAAGAGACCCAGTACTTC.